What follows are 27 T cell receptor beta chains derived from one specimen sequenced in a study of blood T cell repertoires in COVID-19. This table comes from immunoSEQ multiplex PCR, and its TCRdb copy is limited to in-frame clones, with some not included. Found here are 400,000 or so clones, 80% to 90% of them singletons; the top ten hold less than 0.95%. Sequencing was performed on peripheral blood. These receptors originate from a man in his late teens or twenties with COVID-19, enrolled during active disease.

The chain recombines TRBV11-2 with TRBJ2-1, with TRBD2 matching over 10 bases. This CDR3 has 15 amino acids. Germline trimming cut 6 bases from V and 8 bases from J; bases unmatched to any gene: 10. Germline-derived CDR1 and CDR2 are SGHAT and FQNNGV. CDR3 DNA sequence: TGTGCCAGCAGGCCACCGGGACTAGCGTTGGATGAGCAGTTCTTC. The encoded protein is CASRPPGLALDEQFF.

The CDR3 loop is CASSDGASGGAREQFF. CDR3 DNA sequence: TGTGCCAGCAGTGACGGAGCTAGCGGGGGGGCAAGGGAGCAGTTCTTC. The J gene is TRBJ2-1, the V gene TRBV6-4, with 12 bases fitting TRBD2. The germline V gene encodes CDR1 MRHNA and CDR2 SNTAGT. The CDR3 is made up of 16 amino acids. V lost 2 bases to trimming and J lost 10 bases; unmatched junction nucleotides: 9.

J is TRBJ2-1 and V is TRBV5-4, with TRBD2 as a possible D gene (6 bases). The CDR3 sequence is 15 residues long. The germline gives CDR1 SGHNT, CDR2 YYREEE (reference sequence). V lost 2 bases and J lost 0, with 9 bases in between. CDR3 nucleotides: TGTGCCAGCAGCTTTGACGGGAGCTCCTACAATGAGCAGTTCTTC. Amino acids: CASSFDGSSYNEQFF.

The chain uses TRBV21-1 and TRBJ1-2; the listed D gene, TRBD1, was not tested against the DNA. TRBV21-1 corresponds to a pseudogene. This CDR3 has 21 residues. The CDR3 region is CASSKVEGFGTKGRKGYGYTF. DNA of the CDR3: TGTGCCAGCAGCAAAGTGGAAGGGTTTGGGACAAAGGGAAGGAAGGGCTATGGCTACACCTTC.

The V call is TRBV19, the J call TRBJ1-3; no reliable D call. The CDR3 contains 14 residues. Trimming removed 5 bases at V and 4 bases at J, with 12 bases between. Germline V gene sequence: CDR1 LNHDA, CDR2 SQIVND (reference sequence). CDR3 loop: CASSPGLVGNTIYF. CDR3 coding DNA: TGTGCCAGTAGTCCGGGGTTAGTAGGAAACACCATATATTTT.

The V gene is TRBV24-1, the J gene TRBJ2-2; unclear D gene. CDR1 is KGHDR, CDR2 SFDVKD, per germline. The V end was cut by 3 bases, the J end by 3 bases, with 7 bases between. This CDR3 contains 14 residues. In DNA, the CDR3 is TGTGCCACCAGTGATGTCCGAGACACCGGGGAGCTGTTTTTT. Protein sequence: CATSDVRDTGELFF.

This clone is a singleton in its sample. The V call is TRBV10-1, the J call TRBJ2-5; no clear D gene. The CDR3 covers 13 residues. Looked up from germline, CDR1 is WNHNN and CDR2 is SYGVQD (reference sequence). V was shortened by 6 bases and J by 1 base, with 9 bases between the two germline ends. The CDR3 nucleotides are TGCGCCAGCAGCCTCCGGAGCCAAGAGACCCAGTACTTC. This gives the protein CASSLRSQETQYF.

This chain joins TRBV7-9 and TRBJ2-3; 8 positions match TRBD2. V was pared by 5 bases and J by 7 bases, with 20 bases of the junction left unmatched. CDR1 is SEHNR and CDR2 is FQNEAQ in the germline V gene (reference sequence). The CDR3 sequence is 18 residues long. CDR3 sequence (DNA): TGTGCCAGCAGCCCCAGTGGTGGGGTAGCGGGATTACATTATACGCAGTATTTT. It specifies CASSPSGGVAGLHYTQYF.

The rearrangement uses TRBV7-6 and TRBJ1-2; the match to TRBD1 covers 10 bases. This CDR3 comprises 14 residues. The V gene's germline CDR1 is SGHVS and CDR2 FNYEAQ. V dropped 5 bases and J dropped 6; count of bases not matched to a gene: 6. The CDR3 DNA reads TGTGCCAGCAGCCCGGGACAGGGGAGCCATGGCTACACCTTC. Its translation: CASSPGQGSHGYTF. Drawing the rest from reference TRBV7-6 and TRBJ1-2, the complete variable domain is GAGVSQSPRYKVTKRGQDVALRCDPISGHVSLYWYRQALGQGPEFLTYFNYEAQQDKSGLPNDRFSAERPEGSISTLTIQRTEQRDSAMYRCASSPGQGSHGYTFGSGTRLTVV.

The chain recombines TRBV27 with TRBJ2-7; D perhaps matches TRBD1 (6 bases). Germline loops: CDR1 MNHEY, CDR2 SMNVEV (reference sequence). The CDR3 has 13 residues. V lost 7 bases to trimming and J lost 5 bases, with 15 bases between them. The CDR3, as DNA: TGTGCCAGCACCTCTACAGGGAACCACGAGCAGTACTTC. The encoded protein is CASTSTGNHEQYF.

The genes are TRBV24-1 and TRBJ1-1, with no clear D. Germline CDR1 and CDR2: KGHDR and SFDVKD. This CDR3 is built from 12 residues. Trimming took off 9 bases at V and 1 base at J, with 8 bases between the two ends. CDR3 sequence: CATADSNTEAFF. DNA of the CDR3: TGTGCCACCGCAGACTCGAACACTGAAGCTTTCTTT.

This clone was observed once. V gene TRBV9 combines with J gene TRBJ2-1; 9 positions agree with TRBD2. The CDR3 contains 14 residues. The V gene end was trimmed by 3 bases and the J gene end by 7 bases; junction bases not matched to a gene: 5. The germline gives CDR1 SGDLS, CDR2 YYNGEE. The CDR3 DNA sequence: TGTGCCAGCAGCGGACTAGCGGTGGGGAATGAGCAGTTCTTC. Protein product: CASSGLAVGNEQFF. The full variable domain, its missing parts supplied by reference TRBV9 and TRBJ2-1, is DSGVTQTPKHLITATGQRVTLRCSPRSGDLSVYWYQQSLDQGLQFLIQYYNGEERAKGNILERFSAQQFPDLHSELNLSSLELGDSALYFCASSGLAVGNEQFFGPGTRLTVL.

This clone was detected a few times. The rearrangement joins TRBV5-4 to TRBJ2-7, with D perhaps matching TRBD1 (6 bases). Germline-derived CDR1 and CDR2 are SGHNT and YYREEE (reference sequence). There are 16 residues in the CDR3. V lost 0 bases and J lost 6, with 19 bases in between. Here the CDR3 DNA reads TGTGCCAGCAGCTTGGTTGGCAGGGGTGTTTCCAGCGAGCAGTACTTC. Translation: CASSLVGRGVSSEQYF.

A few counts support this clone. The CDR3 region has the DNA TGTGCCAGCAGCCAAGAGACTAGCGGTCCTTACGAGCAGTACTTC. Translation: CASSQETSGPYEQYF. The chain links TRBV4-2 to TRBJ2-7; the match to TRBD2 covers 9 bases. After removal of 0 bases from V and 4 bases from J, the junction contained 4 bases not matched to a gene. CDR1 is LGHNA, CDR2 YNFKEQ, per germline. The CDR3 is 15 amino acids.

J is TRBJ2-3 and V is TRBV4-1; 10 nucleotides agree with TRBD1. Per germline, CDR1 MGHRA and CDR2 YSYEKL. V was pared by 1 base and J by 4 bases, with 11 bases of the junction left unmatched. This CDR3 contains 18 residues. The CDR3 DNA follows: TGCGCCAGCAGCCAAGTACAACACGGGACAGGGGTAGCAGATACGCAGTATTTT. Residues: CASSQVQHGTGVADTQYF.

CDR3: CAWSSGLITEAFF. The CDR3 DNA is TGTGCCTGGAGTTCAGGGCTGATCACTGAAGCTTTCTTT. V gene TRBV30 combines with J gene TRBJ1-1; TRBD1 might be the D (5 bases). V dropped 2 bases and J dropped 4 bases, with 11 bases sitting between them. The CDR3 sequence is 13 residues long. Per the germline V gene, CDR1 is GTSNPN and CDR2 is SVGIG (reference sequence).

This chain links TRBV29-1 with TRBJ2-3, with 9 bases lining up with TRBD1. This CDR3 contains 15 residues. The V and J ends lost 5 bases and 3 bases, in that order; junction bases with no gene match: 9. Per the germline V gene, CDR1 is SQVTM and CDR2 is ANQGSEA. CDR3 region: CSVWSQQGATDTQYF. The CDR3, as DNA: TGCAGCGTTTGGTCCCAACAGGGGGCTACAGATACGCAGTATTTT.

This chain connects TRBV5-1 to TRBJ2-7; the match to TRBD1 covers 10 bases. CDR1 SGHRS and CDR2 YFSETQ come from the germline V gene. The V and J ends lost 3 bases and 5 bases, in that order; junction bases with no gene match: 5. The CDR3 spans 14 residues. DNA for the CDR3: TGCGCCAGCAGCTGGGGGACAGGGGAAAACGAGCAGTACTTC. Amino acids: CASSWGTGENEQYF.

The genes are TRBV5-4 and TRBJ2-1; TRBD2 matches 7 bases. Germline trimming cut 3 bases from V and 0 bases from J; bases unmatched to any gene: 6. CDR3 length: 16 amino acids. Germline V gene data show CDR1 as SGHNT and CDR2 as YYREEE (reference sequence). Written as DNA, the CDR3 is TGTGCCAGCAGCTGGGTCGGGGGGAGCTCCTACAATGAGCAGTTCTTC. Its translation is CASSWVGGSSYNEQFF. The variable domain in full, with the rest retrieved from reference TRBV5-4 and TRBJ2-1, is ETGVTQSPTHLIKTRGQQVTLRCSSQSGHNTVSWYQQALGQGPQFIFQYYREEENGRGNFPPRFSGLQFPNYSSELNVNALELDDSALYLCASSWVGGSSYNEQFFGPGTRLTVL.

The V gene is TRBV4-1, the J gene TRBJ2-1, with 7 bases lining up with TRBD2. Losses at the gene ends were 4 bases for V and 3 bases for J; bases not matched to a gene: 6. This CDR3 comprises 15 residues. Germline V gene lookup returns CDR1 MGHRA and CDR2 YSYEKL. CDR3 nucleotide sequence: TGCGCCAGCAGCCGGGGCGGGAGAAGCTACAATGAGCAGTTCTTC. Translated: CASSRGGRSYNEQFF.

V is TRBV6-5 and J is TRBJ1-1, with TRBD1 matching 10 bases. V was clipped by 8 bases and J by 4 bases; unmatched bases: 7. Germline V gene data show CDR1 as MNHEY and CDR2 as SVGAGI. The CDR3 covers 14 residues. The CDR3 loop is CASWRQGASTEAFF. CDR3 in DNA: TGTGCCAGCTGGAGACAGGGGGCCTCCACTGAAGCTTTCTTT.

The chain links TRBV19 to TRBJ2-2, with TRBD2 as a possible D gene (5 bases). Germline assignment: CDR1 LNHDA and CDR2 SQIVND (reference sequence). V dropped 5 bases and J dropped 4 bases, with 14 bases sitting between them. There are 15 residues in the CDR3. CDR3 loop: CASSSLRGRTGELFF. The CDR3 DNA sequence: TGTGCCAGTAGTTCCCTGCGCGGGCGCACCGGGGAGCTGTTTTTT.

J is TRBJ2-7 and V is TRBV5-4; TRBD1 agrees at 9 bases. The CDR3 length is 13 residues. The germline gives CDR1 SGHNT, CDR2 YYREEE (reference sequence). V shed 3 bases, J shed 9 bases, and the junction held 7 bases outside the gene matches. The CDR3 DNA is TGTGCCAGCAGCTCTCCGGGACAGGGTGTGCAGTACTTC. Translated, it gives CASSSPGQGVQYF.

The CDR3 is CASRNMQGQGNTGELFF. CDR3 DNA: TGTGCCAGTAGAAATATGCAGGGACAGGGGAACACCGGGGAGCTGTTTTTT. The chain is built from TRBV19 and TRBJ2-2, with TRBD1 identical over 9 bases. The CDR3 length is 17 residues. The V and J ends lost 6 bases and 1 base, in that order; junction bases with no gene match: 9. Germline V lookup: CDR1 LNHDA, CDR2 SQIVND (reference sequence).

The gene calls are TRBV6-5 and TRBJ2-7; D is unresolved. CDR3 length equals 15 residues. Germline assignment: CDR1 MNHEY and CDR2 SVGAGI. V shed 0 bases and J shed 4 bases, with 13 bases lying between them. DNA of the CDR3: TGTGCCAGCAGTTACTCGATAATGGGCCTATACGAGCAGTACTTC. Translating it yields CASSYSIMGLYEQYF.

In regard to this clone: Other DNA sequences from this sample encode an identical CDR3 as well. The V call is TRBV19, the J call TRBJ1-5; TRBD1 is a possible D gene (6 bases). The ends were cut back, 5 bases at V and 3 bases at J, with 8 bases in the middle. The CDR3 has 13 residues. The germline CDR1 and CDR2 sequences are LNHDA and SQIVND (reference sequence). CDR3 protein: CASSGQPNQPQHF. The CDR3 bases are TGTGCCAGTAGTGGACAGCCCAATCAGCCCCAGCATTTT.

This sequence joins TRBV3-1 (or the pseudogene TRBV3-2) and TRBJ2-1; no reliable D call. V shed 2 bases and J shed 6 bases, with 23 bases lying between them. Germline-derived CDR1 and CDR2 are LGHDT and YNNKEL (reference sequence). This CDR3 comprises 18 residues. The CDR3 region has the DNA TGTGCCAGCAGCCAACCCCTCAAAGACACAATATTACGCAATGAGCAGTTCTTC. It encodes CASSQPLKDTILRNEQFF.